The entry below gives a single TCR beta chain sequence along with its context. As yet, its antigen is unknown. Antigen-specific CD4+ T cells were expanded with viral peptide pools in the ViraFEST assay before sequencing. Around day 10 of culture, CD4+ T cells were separated out. Each participant received a vaccine that was either BNT162b2 or mRNA-1273, given as two doses. The data originate from a study of vaccination effects on CD4 cells after COVID-19. Libraries were prepared by immunoSEQ multiplex PCR; TCRdb keeps only in-frame clonotypes and omits some of them. The data show 25,000 to 30,000 clones, with approximately 71% seen just once and around 9% held by the top ten. Losses at the gene ends were 2 bases for V and 2 bases for J; bases not matched to a gene: 5. Germline assignment: CDR1 KGHDR and CDR2 SFDVKD. The CDR3 runs 16 residues.

The sequence came from a human donor who received a COVID-19 vaccine. The starting material was CD4+ T cells from PBMCs cultured with HCoV-NL63 spike peptides, obtained after COVID-19 vaccination. J is TRBJ2-5 and V is TRBV24-1; TRBD2 agrees at 9 bases. The CDR3 region is CATSDWASGDQETQYF. CDR3 nucleotides: TGTGCCACCAGTGATTGGGCTAGCGGGGATCAAGAGACCCAGTACTTC.